This is a list of T cell receptor beta chains from one sample in a study of PD-1 blockade in classical Hodgkin lymphoma. Profiled with immunoSEQ multiplex PCR; TCRdb holds only in-frame clones, not every one. This table has just under 65,000 clones, more than 80% appearing once. Sequencing was performed on peripheral blood mononuclear cells (PBMCs), taken before the fourth cycle of nivolumab. The receptor source for this set is a human donor with classical Hodgkin lymphoma. The CDR3 runs from the conserved cysteine through the conserved F or W. A D gene is named only where the DNA matches it firmly. The size of a clone is reported for some rows only, either as once, few or many, or as a class for expanded clones.

j_gene,abundance,v_gene,d_gene,CDR3aa,CDR3nt
TRBJ2-3,-,TRBV6-1,-,CASSEVGMRWEGADTQYF,TGTGCCAGCAGTGAAGTCGGGATGAGGTGGGAAGGGGCAGATACGCAGTATTTT
TRBJ1-1,once,TRBV2,-,CASRLTGEAFF,TGTGCCAGCAGGCTCACAGGTGAAGCTTTCTTT
TRBJ2-5,-,TRBV10-3,TRBD1,CAISEEAPRDREETQYF,TGTGCCATCAGTGAGGAAGCCCCACGTGACAGGGAAGAGACCCAGTACTTC
TRBJ2-1,-,TRBV29-1,-,CSVDHRDLSYNEQFF,TGCAGCGTTGACCACCGGGACTTATCCTACAATGAGCAGTTCTTC
TRBJ2-4,once,TRBV21-1,-,CASSKAPTGGMAKNIQYF,TGTGCCAGCAGCAAAGCCCCTACAGGGGGAATGGCCAAAAACATTCAGTACTTC
TRBJ1-1,-,TRBV5-1,-,CASSLWQMNTEAFF,TGCGCCAGCAGCTTGTGGCAGATGAACACTGAAGCTTTCTTT
TRBJ2-1,once,TRBV19,-,CASSIDWESEQFF,TGTGCCAGTAGTATAGATTGGGAATCTGAGCAGTTCTTC
TRBJ2-3,-,TRBV18,-,CASSPQGYTQYF,TGTGCCAGCTCACCACAGGGTTATACGCAGTATTTT
TRBJ2-1,once,TRBV2,-,CASSEILEQFF,TGTGCCAGCAGTGAAATCCTAGAGCAGTTCTTC
TRBJ1-1,-,TRBV25-1,-,CASTWNTEAFF,TGTGCCAGCACGTGGAACACTGAAGCTTTCTTT
TRBJ2-5,-,TRBV28,-,CASSLSVPRETQYF,TGTGCCAGCAGTTTATCCGTCCCCAGGGAGACCCAGTACTTC
TRBJ2-1,-,TRBV18,-,CASRFSPYNEQFF,TGTGCCAGCCGTTTTTCTCCCTACAATGAGCAGTTCTTC
TRBJ2-2,-,TRBV4-2,-,CASSQGGLVGTGELFF,TGTGCCAGCAGCCAAGGGGGCTTGGTAGGGACCGGGGAGCTGTTTTTT
TRBJ2-1,once,TRBV5-6,-,CASSLNSEQFF,TGTGCCAGCAGCTTGAACAGTGAGCAGTTCTTC
TRBJ2-5,-,TRBV7-9,-,CASSLGLGQETQYF,TGTGCCAGCAGCTTAGGATTAGGGCAAGAGACCCAGTACTTC
TRBJ2-3,-,TRBV4-1,TRBD2,CASKRGLAGDRTDTQYF,TGCGCCAGCAAAAGGGGACTAGCGGGGGATCGCACAGATACGCAGTATTTT
TRBJ2-6,-,TRBV7-3,-,CASSPHYSGANVLTF,TGTGCCAGCAGCCCACACTACTCTGGGGCCAACGTCCTGACTTTC
TRBJ2-5,-,TRBV28,TRBD1,CASSLDREETQYF,TGTGCCAGCAGCCTGGACAGGGAAGAGACCCAGTACTTC
TRBJ2-3,-,TRBV28,-,CATGTSPTDTQYF,TGTGCCACCGGGACCTCTCCGACAGATACGCAGTATTTT
TRBJ2-7,-,TRBV15,TRBD2,CATAHGGSSYEQYF,TGTGCCACCGCCCATGGCGGGAGCTCCTACGAGCAGTACTTC
TRBJ2-7,-,TRBV5-4,TRBD1,CASSFSQGNNLYEQYF,TGTGCCAGCAGCTTCTCACAGGGGAATAACTTATACGAGCAGTACTTC
TRBJ2-7,-,TRBV25-1,TRBD2,CASTAGVGEQYF,TGTGCCAGCACGGCGGGGGTGGGTGAGCAGTACTTC
TRBJ2-1,few,TRBV4-1,TRBD2,CASSKILAPTYNEQFF,TGCGCCAGCAGCAAAATACTAGCGCCAACCTACAATGAGCAGTTCTTC
TRBJ2-5,-,TRBV4-2,TRBD2,CASSQDPLAGNQETQYF,TGTGCCAGCAGCCAAGATCCCCTAGCGGGGAACCAAGAGACCCAGTACTTC
TRBJ2-7,-,TRBV20-1,-,CSAGFWEQYF,TGCAGTGCTGGGTTCTGGGAGCAGTACTTC
TRBJ1-6,-,TRBV28,TRBD1,CASRSGQGRSPLHF,TGTGCCAGCAGGTCGGGACAGGGGAGGTCACCCCTCCACTTT
TRBJ2-1,-,TRBV4-1,TRBD2,CASAGTSSLNEQFF,TGCGCCAGCGCTGGGACTAGCAGTTTAAATGAGCAGTTCTTC
TRBJ1-2,-,TRBV28,-,CGKVRDGYTF,TGTGGTAAAGTCAGGGATGGCTACACCTTC
TRBJ2-3,-,TRBV4-1,-,CASSQEQGGWDTPKADF,TGCGCCAGCAGCCAAGAACAGGGTGGGTGGGACACCCCCAAAGCGGATTTT
TRBJ2-2,-,TRBV4-1,-,CASSQVRERSNTGELFF,TGCGCCAGCAGCCAAGTAAGGGAAAGATCGAACACCGGGGAGCTGTTTTTT
TRBJ1-5,-,TRBV27,TRBD1,CASSPGTGSNQPQHF,TGTGCCAGCAGTCCCGGGACAGGGAGCAATCAGCCCCAGCATTTT
TRBJ2-3,-,TRBV6-5,TRBD1,CASSDRDRVLDTQYF,TGTGCCAGCAGCGACAGGGACCGGGTCTTGGATACGCAGTATTTT
TRBJ1-1,-,TRBV2,-,CASRASERFTEAFF,TGTGCCAGCAGGGCCTCGGAGCGCTTCACTGAAGCTTTCTTT
TRBJ1-2,-,TRBV28,-,CASSSMGVAYGYTF,TGTGCCAGCAGTTCCATGGGGGTCGCCTATGGCTACACCTTC
TRBJ2-7,once,TRBV28,TRBD2,CASRPGLAGSGEQYF,TGTGCCAGCAGGCCCGGACTAGCGGGATCCGGGGAGCAGTACTTC
TRBJ2-3,-,TRBV29-1,TRBD2,CSVEELTSATDTQYF,TGCAGCGTTGAGGAGTTGACTAGCGCGACAGATACGCAGTATTTT
TRBJ1-6,-,TRBV10-3,-,CAISESPRAPYNSPLHF,TGTGCCATCAGTGAGTCGCCCCGGGCCCCTTATAATTCACCCCTCCACTTT
TRBJ2-7,-,TRBV25-1,-,CASSMWGYEQYF,TGTGCCAGCAGCATGTGGGGTTACGAGCAGTACTTC
TRBJ2-2,-,TRBV5-6,-,CASSFSGELFF,TGTGCCAGCAGCTTTAGCGGGGAGCTGTTTTTT
TRBJ2-2,once,TRBV27,TRBD2,CATRLASTGELFF,TGTGCCACCAGACTAGCCAGCACCGGGGAGCTGTTTTTT
TRBJ2-5,once,TRBV19,-,CASSIWAAEGETQYF,TGTGCCAGTAGTATCTGGGCCGCCGAGGGAGAGACCCAGTACTTC
TRBJ2-3,-,TRBV6-1,TRBD1,CASSERRQGIHTQYF,TGTGCCAGCAGTGAAAGGAGACAGGGGATTCATACGCAGTATTTT
TRBJ2-1,once,TRBV5-1,TRBD2,CASSLARSAGGPDEQFF,TGCGCCAGCAGCTTGGCTAGGTCAGCGGGGGGGCCGGATGAGCAGTTCTTC
TRBJ2-3,-,TRBV5-1,TRBD1,CASRETGSGADTQYF,TGCGCCAGCAGGGAGACAGGGAGTGGGGCAGATACGCAGTATTTT
TRBJ1-3,-,TRBV14,-,CASSQEGPGQKSSGNTIYF,TGTGCCAGCAGCCAAGAGGGCCCGGGACAAAAAAGCTCTGGAAACACCATATATTTT
TRBJ2-7,-,TRBV28,-,CASQPLPADYEQYF,TGTGCCAGCCAACCCTTGCCCGCAGATTACGAGCAGTACTTC
TRBJ1-4,-,TRBV5-1,-,CASSSSFTNEKLFF,TGCGCCAGCAGCAGTAGTTTTACTAATGAAAAACTGTTTTTT
TRBJ2-4,-,TRBV11-1,-,CASSYPPPLENIQYF,TGTGCCAGCAGCTACCCGCCTCCCCTCGAAAACATTCAGTACTTC
TRBJ2-3,-,TRBV11-2,-,CASSLDPTDTDTQYF,TGTGCCAGCAGCTTAGATCCAACAGACACAGATACGCAGTATTTT